The T cell receptor (beta chain) described here comes from a study of OX40 agonist ivuxolimab in advanced cancers. The germline CDR1 and CDR2 sequences are SEHNR and FQNEAQ (reference sequence). V shed 5 bases and J shed 1 base, with 8 bases lying between them. This CDR3 spans 13 amino acids. Using immunoSEQ multiplex PCR, the repertoire was profiled, and TCRdb retains in-frame clones only, with some absent. This table holds tens of thousands of clones, about 86% found once. The TCR originated in an adult with an advanced solid tumor such as melanoma, head and neck, liver or kidney cancer. The chain links TRBV7-9 to TRBJ1-1; D is ambiguous. The sequenced sample was CD4+ or CD8+ T cells sorted from blood, obtained in a trial of the OX40 agonist ivuxolimab. CDR3 bases: TGTGCCAGCAGCGAACGACAGAACACTGAAGCTTTCTTT. This encodes CASSERQNTEAFF.